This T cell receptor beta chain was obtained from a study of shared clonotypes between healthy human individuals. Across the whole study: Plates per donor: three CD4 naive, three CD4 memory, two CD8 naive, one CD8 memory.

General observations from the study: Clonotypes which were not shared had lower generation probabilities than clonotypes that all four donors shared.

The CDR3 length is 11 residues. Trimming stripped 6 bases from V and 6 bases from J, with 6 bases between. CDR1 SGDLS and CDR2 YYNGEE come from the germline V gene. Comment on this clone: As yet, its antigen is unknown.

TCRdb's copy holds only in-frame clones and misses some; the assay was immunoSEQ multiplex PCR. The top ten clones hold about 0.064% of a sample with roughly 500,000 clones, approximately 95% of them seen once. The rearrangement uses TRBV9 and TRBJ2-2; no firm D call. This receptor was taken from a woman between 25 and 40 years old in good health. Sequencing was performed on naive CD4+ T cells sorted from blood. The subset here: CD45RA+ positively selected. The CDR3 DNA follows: TGTGCCAGCAAAGCCCCCGGGGAGCTGTTTTTT. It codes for CASKAPGELFF.